This TCR beta chain was documented in a study of cytomegalovirus exposure and HLA in healthy donors. General study results and limits: In most subjects, TCR beta sequences reportedly gave accurate predictions of HLA-A and HLA-B alleles.

The PCR had 60 Vbeta and 13 Jbeta primers. The table came from immunoSEQ multiplex PCR; TCRdb's copy has only in-frame clones and leaves some out. The sample data list fewer than 150,000 clones. On this clone: Its antigen remains unknown.

V lost 3 bases to trimming and J lost 4 bases, with 18 bases between them. Germline loops: CDR1 SQVTM, CDR2 ANQGSEA. The CDR3 sequence is 15 residues long. The chain couples TRBV29-1 to TRBJ2-5; D is possibly TRBD1 (6 bases). The source is a woman in her sixties in good health and CMV-seronegative. The sequenced sample consisted of PBMCs. CDR3 nucleotide sequence: TGCAGCGTTGAGGATCAGGGGCTTTTGGGAGAGACCCAGTACTTC. This encodes CSVEDQGLLGETQYF. Variable domain in full (rest from reference TRBV29-1 and TRBJ2-5): SAVISQKPSRDICQRGTSLTIQCQVDSQVTMMFWYRQQPGQSLTLIATANQGSEATYESGFVIDKFPISRPNLTFSTLTVSNMSPEDSSIYLCSVEDQGLLGETQYFGPGTRLLVL.